Listed below are T cell receptor beta chains from one sample, sequenced in a study of blood T cells in healthy people across ages. MiXCR, run by TCRdb on the 5' RACE reads, gives a single entry per CDR3 protein. The sample contains 550,000 to 750,000 distinct CDR3 sequences, over 20% of which appear only once. Sequenced: blood. The receptors were sampled from a man aged 65 to 79 in good health. Both conserved end residues are part of each CDR3. The order of the fields is J gene, V gene, D gene, clone size, CDR3 DNA, CDR3 protein. A D gene is named only where the DNA matches it firmly. The size of a clone is reported for some rows only, either as once, few or many, or as a class for expanded clones.

TRBJ1-1	TRBV20-1	.	few	TGCAGTGCTAGAGATGGGGGCGGGAGCACTGAAGCTTTCTTT	CSARDGGGSTEAFF
TRBJ2-5	TRBV29-1	.	.	TGCAGCGCCGAGTCGGGGTTCCGGGCCAGCGAGACCCAGTACTTC	CSAESGFRASETQYF
TRBJ2-1	TRBV7-9	TRBD2	few	TGTGCCAGCAGCGATAGCGGGAGTAAGGGGGATGAGCAGTTCTTC	CASSDSGSKGDEQFF
TRBJ2-7	TRBV10-3	TRBD2	few	TGTGCCATCAGGGGGACTAGCGGGAGCCGGTACTTC	CAIRGTSGSRYF
TRBJ2-3	TRBV28	TRBD1	many	TGTGCCAGCAGTTTAATAGGGGGCAGAGATACGCAGTATTTT	CASSLIGGRDTQYF
TRBJ1-1	TRBV6-1	TRBD1	.	TGTGCCAGCATCACCGGGACAGGGGGCTGGAACACTGGAGCTTTCTTT	CASITGTGGWNTGAFF
TRBJ2-7	TRBV12-3/TRBV12-4	TRBD2	.	TGTGCCAGCAGTTTACGGCTAGCGGGAACTTACGAGCAGTACTTC	CASSLRLAGTYEQYF
TRBJ1-2	TRBV20-1	.	once	TGCAGTGCTAGAGGACAGTCCCACTATGGCTACACCTTC	CSARGQSHYGYTF
TRBJ2-1	TRBV2	TRBD2	.	TGTGCCAGCAGTGTAACAGGGAGACTAGCGGGAGGTGGCAAGGGGAATGAGCAGTTCTTC	CASSVTGRLAGGGKGNEQFF
TRBJ2-1	TRBV20-1	.	few	TGCAGTGCTAGATTGGAGGAGCAGTTCTTC	CSARLEEQFF
TRBJ2-5	TRBV25-1	.	.	TGTGCCAGCAGTCCGGGCGGGGCAGGGCAGTACTTC	CASSPGGAGQYF
TRBJ2-7	TRBV5-1	.	.	TGCGCCAGCAGCTCATTGGGGCAAGGAGACGAGCAGTACTTC	CASSSLGQGDEQYF
TRBJ2-1	TRBV24-1	.	.	TGTGCCACAGCAACGGGGGGCTTTGAGCAGTTCTTC	CATATGGFEQFF
TRBJ2-1	TRBV12-3/TRBV12-4	TRBD2	few	TGTGCCAGCACTATGGGACTAGCGGGAAAACGCGAGCAGTTCTTC	CASTMGLAGKREQFF
TRBJ2-6	TRBV6-2/TRBV6-3	.	.	TGTGCCAGCAGTTACTCGGATTCTGGGGCCAACGTCCTGACTTTC	CASSYSDSGANVLTF
TRBJ2-7	TRBV28	TRBD1	few	TGTGCCAGCAGTCCATGGACAGGGCGAGATACCTACGAGCAGTACTTC	CASSPWTGRDTYEQYF
TRBJ2-3	TRBV9	TRBD1	.	TGTGCCAGCAGCGTAGGACAGGGGATAGATACGCAGTATTTT	CASSVGQGIDTQYF
TRBJ2-1	TRBV6-2/TRBV6-3	.	.	TGTGCCAGCAGTTTCAGGGACCACATGAATGAGCAGTTCTTC	CASSFRDHMNEQFF
TRBJ1-2	TRBV16	.	.	TGTGCCAGCAGCCAATCGGGGGAACAGGACTATGGCTACACCTTC	CASSQSGEQDYGYTF
TRBJ2-2	TRBV6-6	.	many	TGTGCCAGCAACCAGGGTGTACTAACCGGGGAGCTGTTTTTT	CASNQGVLTGELFF
TRBJ1-2	TRBV18	.	few	TGTGCCAGCTCACCACCGATGACAGATGGCTACACCTTC	CASSPPMTDGYTF
TRBJ2-7	TRBV18	TRBD1	many	TGTGCCAGCTCACCATCGACAGGGTCCTACGAGCAGTACTTC	CASSPSTGSYEQYF
TRBJ1-2	TRBV5-4	.	few	TGTGCCAGCAGCCCTGAGCTAGAATCTAACTATGGCTACACCTTC	CASSPELESNYGYTF
TRBJ2-5	TRBV10-3	.	.	TGTGCCATCAGTGAGAAGAGCAGGGAGACCCAGTACTTC	CAISEKSRETQYF
TRBJ2-5	TRBV20-1	TRBD2	.	TGCAGTGCGGCCGGACTAGCGGGAGCCGAGACCCAGTACTTC	CSAAGLAGAETQYF
TRBJ1-4	TRBV3-1	TRBD1	.	TGTGCCAGCAGCCGGACAGGTGCAACTAATGAAAAACTGTTTTTT	CASSRTGATNEKLFF
TRBJ1-1	TRBV6-2/TRBV6-3	TRBD1	.	TGTGCCAGCAAACCGGGACAGTTTGGTGAAGCTTTCTTT	CASKPGQFGEAFF
TRBJ1-5	TRBV23-1	.	.	TGCGCCAGCAGCCACCTCGGTTGGGGGCTTCAGCCCCAGCATTTT	CASSHLGWGLQPQHF
TRBJ2-7	TRBV5-1	.	few	TGCGCCAGCAGCACGGGACCAGATTCCTACGAGCAGTACTTC	CASSTGPDSYEQYF
TRBJ2-5	TRBV5-1	TRBD2	.	TGCGCCAGCAGCCGACAGACTAGCGGTGTCCAAGAGACCCAGTACTTC	CASSRQTSGVQETQYF
TRBJ2-7	TRBV6-5	TRBD1	.	TGTGCCAGCAGTTACGGGGACAGCGAGCAGTACTTC	CASSYGDSEQYF
TRBJ2-5	TRBV19	.	.	TGTGCCAGTAGCCCGAGGGGTTACGAGACCCAGTACTTC	CASSPRGYETQYF
TRBJ2-1	TRBV12-5	.	.	TGTGCTAGTGGTTCCCCAGGGGGGAATGAGCAGTTCTTC	CASGSPGGNEQFF
TRBJ1-1	TRBV5-1	.	.	TGCGCCAGCAGCGAAGGCACTGAAGCTTTCTTT	CASSEGTEAFF
TRBJ2-5	TRBV10-3	TRBD1	.	TGTGCCATCAGCCCGACAGGGGATGAGACCCAGTACTTC	CAISPTGDETQYF
TRBJ1-3	TRBV6-6	.	.	TGTGCCAGCAGTTTCCAAGACGTGAGCTCTGGAAACACCATATATTTT	CASSFQDVSSGNTIYF
TRBJ2-3	TRBV6-5	TRBD2	few	TGTGCCAGCACCGGACTAGCGGGAGTTGATACGCAGTATTTT	CASTGLAGVDTQYF
TRBJ2-1	TRBV9	TRBD2	.	TGTGCCAGCAGCAAGGGGACTAGCGGGAGGAACAATGAGCAGTTCTTC	CASSKGTSGRNNEQFF
TRBJ2-1	TRBV18	.	few	TGTGCCAGCTCACAAACAGCGGCTGAGCAGTTCTTC	CASSQTAAEQFF
TRBJ1-5	TRBV28	TRBD1	.	TGTGCCAGCAGTTTACCCACAGGGGGAAGGCAGCCCCAGCATTTT	CASSLPTGGRQPQHF
TRBJ2-7	TRBV5-1	TRBD2	few	TGCGCCAGCAGCCTGGAAGCGGGAGGGCCCCACGAGCAGTACTTC	CASSLEAGGPHEQYF
TRBJ2-7	TRBV29-1	.	.	TGCAGCGTTGCCGGACAGACATCCTACGAGCAGTACTTC	CSVAGQTSYEQYF
TRBJ2-1	TRBV10-3	TRBD2	.	TGTGCCATCAGTGAATGGACTAGCGGGATCTATGAGCAGTTCTTC	CAISEWTSGIYEQFF
TRBJ1-6	TRBV2	.	.	TGTGCCAGCAGTGAGAGGGGCTTGAATAATTCACCCCTCCACTTT	CASSERGLNNSPLHF
TRBJ2-3	TRBV5-1	TRBD1	.	TGCGCCAGCAGCCTGAGAAGGACAGGGGAGACAGATACGCAGTATTTT	CASSLRRTGETDTQYF
TRBJ2-7	TRBV9	TRBD1	.	TGTGCCAGCAGCGTAGGAACAGGGGACCCCTACGAGCAGTACTTC	CASSVGTGDPYEQYF
TRBJ2-1	TRBV19	TRBD2	many	TGTGCCAGTAGTACAGGACTAGCGGGAGTTGATGAGCAGTTCTTC	CASSTGLAGVDEQFF
TRBJ2-3	TRBV18	TRBD1	.	TGTGCCAGCTCATCGGTAACGGGACAGAGCACAGATACGCAGTATTTT	CASSSVTGQSTDTQYF
TRBJ2-4	TRBV20-1	.	many	TGCAGTGCTAGAGATCCTCGGAGGACCAAAAACATTCAGTACTTC	CSARDPRRTKNIQYF
TRBJ2-5	TRBV12-3/TRBV12-4	.	many	TGTGCCAGCAGCCCTACGCAGGATAAGACCCAGTACTTC	CASSPTQDKTQYF